This TCR beta chain originates from a study of control samples from healthy donors and cancer patients. This clone was observed a few times. Generated by immunoSEQ multiplex PCR, the TCRdb table keeps only in-frame clones and is missing some. Here the sample spans over 100,000 clones, 88% being singletons. Specimen: blood. The receptor's source is a man aged 35 to 55 in good health.

This chain's CDR3 is CATSNGLALTDTQYF. The CDR3 DNA reads as TGTGCCACCAGTAACGGACTAGCTCTCACAGATACGCAGTATTTT. The chain joins TRBV15 to TRBJ2-3; 8 bases fit TRBD2. CDR3 length: 15 residues. Trimming at V came to 6 bases and at J to 2 bases, leaving 7 bases not matched to a gene. Per germline, CDR1 LNHNV and CDR2 YYDKDF (reference sequence).